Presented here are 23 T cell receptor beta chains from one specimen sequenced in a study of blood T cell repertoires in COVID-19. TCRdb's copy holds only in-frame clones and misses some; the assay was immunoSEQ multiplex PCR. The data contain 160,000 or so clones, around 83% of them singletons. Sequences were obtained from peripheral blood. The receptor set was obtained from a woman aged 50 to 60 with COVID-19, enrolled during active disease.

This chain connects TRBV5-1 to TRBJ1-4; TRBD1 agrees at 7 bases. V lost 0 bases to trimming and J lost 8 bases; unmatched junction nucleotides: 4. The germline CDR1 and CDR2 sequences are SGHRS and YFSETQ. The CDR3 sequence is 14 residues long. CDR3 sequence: CASSLAGTEEKLFF. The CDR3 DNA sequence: TGCGCCAGCAGCTTGGCTGGGACAGAAGAAAAACTGTTTTTT. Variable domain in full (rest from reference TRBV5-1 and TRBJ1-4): KAGVTQTPRYLIKTRGQQVTLSCSPISGHRSVSWYQQTPGQGLQFLFEYFSETQRNKGNFPGRFSGRQFSNSRSEMNVSTLELGDSALYLCASSLAGTEEKLFFGSGTQLSVL.

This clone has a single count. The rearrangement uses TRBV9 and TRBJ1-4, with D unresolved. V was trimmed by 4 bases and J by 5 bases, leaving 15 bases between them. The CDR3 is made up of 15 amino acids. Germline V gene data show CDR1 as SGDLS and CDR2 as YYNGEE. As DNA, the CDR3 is TGTGCCAGCAGCTCGGCAGGCCACTGGAATGAAAAACTGTTTTTT. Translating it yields CASSSAGHWNEKLFF.

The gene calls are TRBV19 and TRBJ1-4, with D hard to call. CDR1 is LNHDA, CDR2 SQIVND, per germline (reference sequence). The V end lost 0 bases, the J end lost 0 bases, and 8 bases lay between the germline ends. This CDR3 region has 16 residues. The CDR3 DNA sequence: TGTGCCAGTAGTATAGACACATCAACAACTAATGAAAAACTGTTTTTT. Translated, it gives CASSIDTSTTNEKLFF.

CDR3 loop: CASSLGGINYGYTF. CDR3 nucleotides: TGTGCCAGCAGCTTAGGAGGGATTAACTATGGCTACACCTTC. The V and J genes are TRBV7-9 and TRBJ1-2, with D unclear. CDR1 SEHNR and CDR2 FQNEAQ come from the germline V gene (reference sequence). V gave up 1 base and J gave up 1 base, with 7 bases separating them. The CDR3 runs 14 residues. Complete variable domain (other parts from reference TRBV7-9 and TRBJ1-2): DTGVSQNPRHKITKRGQNVTFRCDPISEHNRLYWYRQTLGQGPEFLTYFQNEAQLEKSRLLSDRFSAERPKGSFSTLEIQRTEQGDSAMYLCASSLGGINYGYTFGSGTRLTVV.

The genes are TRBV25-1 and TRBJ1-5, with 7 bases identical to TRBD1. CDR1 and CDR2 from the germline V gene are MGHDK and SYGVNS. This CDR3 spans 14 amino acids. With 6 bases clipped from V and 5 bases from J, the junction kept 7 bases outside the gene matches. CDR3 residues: CASRSTGMDQPQHF. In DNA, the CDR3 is TGTGCCAGCAGGTCGACAGGGATGGATCAGCCCCAGCATTTT.

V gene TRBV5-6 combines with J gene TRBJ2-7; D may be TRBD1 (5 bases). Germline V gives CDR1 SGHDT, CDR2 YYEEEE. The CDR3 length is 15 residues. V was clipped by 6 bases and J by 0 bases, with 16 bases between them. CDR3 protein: CASISRAQNSYEQYF. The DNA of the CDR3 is TGTGCCAGCATTAGCAGGGCCCAAAACTCCTACGAGCAGTACTTC. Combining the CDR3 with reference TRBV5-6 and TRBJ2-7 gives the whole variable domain DAGVTQSPTHLIKTRGQQVTLRCSPKSGHDTVSWYQQALGQGPQFIFQYYEEEERQRGNFPDRFSGHQFPNYSSELNVNALLLGDSALYLCASISRAQNSYEQYFGPGTRLTVT.

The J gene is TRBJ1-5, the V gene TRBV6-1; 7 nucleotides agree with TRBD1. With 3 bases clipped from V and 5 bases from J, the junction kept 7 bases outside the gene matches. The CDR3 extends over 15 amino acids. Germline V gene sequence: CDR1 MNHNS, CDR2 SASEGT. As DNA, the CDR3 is TGTGCCAGCAGTGAGGAGACAGGGCATCATCAGCCCCAGCATTTT. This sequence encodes CASSEETGHHQPQHF.

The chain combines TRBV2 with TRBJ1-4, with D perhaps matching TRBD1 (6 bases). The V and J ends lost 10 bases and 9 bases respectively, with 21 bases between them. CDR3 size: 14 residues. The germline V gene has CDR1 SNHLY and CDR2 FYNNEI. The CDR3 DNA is TGTGCCACCTTTCCGGACAGTTCCTATAAAAAACTGTTTTTT. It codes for CATFPDSSYKKLFF.

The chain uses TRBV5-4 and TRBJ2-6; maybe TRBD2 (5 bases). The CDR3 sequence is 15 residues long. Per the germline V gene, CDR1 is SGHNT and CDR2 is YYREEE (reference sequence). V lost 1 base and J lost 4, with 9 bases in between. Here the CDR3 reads CASSLRESGANVLTF. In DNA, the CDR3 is TGTGCCAGCAGCTTGCGGGAAAGCGGGGCCAACGTCCTGACTTTC.

CDR3 loop: CASSLQAGGGVTGELFF. The CDR3 DNA sequence: TGTGCCAGCAGTCTTCAAGCGGGGGGAGGTGTCACCGGGGAGCTGTTTTTT. This rearrangement joins TRBV11-3 to TRBJ2-2, with TRBD2 identical over 9 bases. CDR3 length equals 17 residues. CDR1 and CDR2 from the germline V gene are SGHNT and YENEEA. The V segment lost 6 bases and the J segment 4 bases; nucleotides outside the gene matches: 12.

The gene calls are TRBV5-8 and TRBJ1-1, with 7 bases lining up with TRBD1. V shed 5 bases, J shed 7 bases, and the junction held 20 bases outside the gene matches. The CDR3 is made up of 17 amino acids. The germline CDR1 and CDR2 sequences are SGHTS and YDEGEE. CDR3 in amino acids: CASSYRQGPYLSGEAFF. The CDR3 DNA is TGTGCCAGCAGTTACCGACAGGGCCCTTACCTGAGCGGTGAAGCTTTCTTT.

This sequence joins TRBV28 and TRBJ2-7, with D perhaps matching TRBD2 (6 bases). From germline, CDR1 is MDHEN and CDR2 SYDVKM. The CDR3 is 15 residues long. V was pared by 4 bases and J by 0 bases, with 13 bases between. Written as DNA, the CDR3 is TGTGCCAGCAGTTCCGGGGGACGGAGCTCCTACGAGCAGTACTTC. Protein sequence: CASSSGGRSSYEQYF.

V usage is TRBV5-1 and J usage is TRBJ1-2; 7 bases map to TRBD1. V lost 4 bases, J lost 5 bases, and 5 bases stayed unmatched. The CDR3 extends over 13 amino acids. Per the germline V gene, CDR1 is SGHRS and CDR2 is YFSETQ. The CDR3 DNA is TGCGCCAGCAGCCGGGGACAGTCGTATGGCTACACCTTC. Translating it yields CASSRGQSYGYTF.

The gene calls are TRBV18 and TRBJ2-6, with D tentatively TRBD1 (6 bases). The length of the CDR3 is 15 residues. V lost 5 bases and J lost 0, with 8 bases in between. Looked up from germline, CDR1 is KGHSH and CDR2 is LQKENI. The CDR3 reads CASSTGISGANVLTF. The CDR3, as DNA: TGTGCCAGCTCAACAGGGATCTCTGGGGCCAACGTCCTGACTTTC.

CDR3 residues: CASSPMGGNNEKLFF. CDR3 sequence (DNA): TGCGCCAGCAGCCCGATGGGGGGTAATAATGAAAAACTGTTTTTT. This sequence joins TRBV5-1 and TRBJ1-4; maybe TRBD1 (5 bases). The CDR3 consists of 15 residues. CDR1 is SGHRS, CDR2 YFSETQ, per germline. Trimming removed 4 bases at V and 4 bases at J, with 14 bases between.

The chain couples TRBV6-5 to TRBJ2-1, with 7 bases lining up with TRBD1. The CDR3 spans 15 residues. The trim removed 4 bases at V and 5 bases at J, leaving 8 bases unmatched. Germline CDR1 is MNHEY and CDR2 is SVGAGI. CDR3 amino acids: CASSSGQVGHNEQFF. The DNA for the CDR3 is TGTGCCAGCAGTTCTGGACAGGTTGGTCACAATGAGCAGTTCTTC.

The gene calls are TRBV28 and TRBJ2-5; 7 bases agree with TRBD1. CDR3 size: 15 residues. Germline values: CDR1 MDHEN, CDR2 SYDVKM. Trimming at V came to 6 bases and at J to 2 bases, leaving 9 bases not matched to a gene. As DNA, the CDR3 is TGTGCCAGCAGCCACCTGGAACAGGGGCAAGAGACCCAGTACTTC. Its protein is CASSHLEQGQETQYF.

This CDR3 is CASSQVRQTVTKNIQYF. CDR3 nucleotide sequence: TGTGCCAGCAGCCAAGTTCGTCAGACAGTGACCAAAAACATTCAGTACTTC. This chain uses TRBV3-1 (or the pseudogene TRBV3-2) with TRBJ2-4; TRBD1 is a possible D gene (5 bases). V lost 1 base and J lost 2, with 15 bases in between. Germline loops: CDR1 LGHDT, CDR2 YNNKEL (reference sequence). This CDR3 is 17 amino acids long.

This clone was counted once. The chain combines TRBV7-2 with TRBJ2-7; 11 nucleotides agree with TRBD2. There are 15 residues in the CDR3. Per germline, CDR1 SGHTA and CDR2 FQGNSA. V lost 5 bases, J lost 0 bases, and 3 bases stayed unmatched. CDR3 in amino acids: CASSPTSGGSYEQYF. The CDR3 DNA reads TGTGCCAGCAGCCCTACTAGCGGGGGCTCCTACGAGCAGTACTTC.

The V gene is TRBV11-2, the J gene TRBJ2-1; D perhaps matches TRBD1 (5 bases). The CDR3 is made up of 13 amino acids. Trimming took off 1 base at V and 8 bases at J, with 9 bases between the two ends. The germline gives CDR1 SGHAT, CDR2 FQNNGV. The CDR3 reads CASSLVTGYEQFF. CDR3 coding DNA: TGTGCCAGCAGCTTAGTTACAGGATATGAGCAGTTCTTC.

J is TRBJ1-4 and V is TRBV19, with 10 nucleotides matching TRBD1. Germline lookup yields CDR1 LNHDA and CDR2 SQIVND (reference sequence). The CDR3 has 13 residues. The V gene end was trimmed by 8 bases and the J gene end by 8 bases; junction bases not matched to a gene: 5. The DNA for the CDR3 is TGTGCCAGTTCGGGACAGGGGCGGGAAAAACTGTTTTTT. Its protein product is CASSGQGREKLFF.

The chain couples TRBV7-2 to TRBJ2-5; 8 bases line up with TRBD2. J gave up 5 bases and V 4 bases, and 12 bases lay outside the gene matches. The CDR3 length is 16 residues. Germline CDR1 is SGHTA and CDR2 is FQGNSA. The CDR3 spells CASSYHSRGGRETQYF. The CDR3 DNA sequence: TGTGCCAGCAGCTACCACTCCCGGGGGGGCCGGGAGACCCAGTACTTC.

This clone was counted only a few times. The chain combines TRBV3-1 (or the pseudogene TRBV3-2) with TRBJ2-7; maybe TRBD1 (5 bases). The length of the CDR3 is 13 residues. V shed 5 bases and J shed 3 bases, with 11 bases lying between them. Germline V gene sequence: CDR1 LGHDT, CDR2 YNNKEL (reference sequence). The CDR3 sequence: CASSATQGYEQYF. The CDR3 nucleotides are TGTGCCAGCAGCGCCACGCAGGGCTACGAGCAGTACTTC.